This T cell receptor (beta chain) was identified during a study of Graves' ophthalmopathy and Graves' hyperthyroidism. Investigators amplified TCR beta CDR3 regions from RNA transcripts. Amplification began with first-round RT-PCR using HTBI primers, then second-round multiplex PCR was performed. TCRdb used MiXCR to reprocess the multiplex PCR reads, holding one entry per CDR3 protein. The sample has 500,000 to 700,000 distinct CDR3 sequences; about a fifth are singletons. This clonotype originated in a woman aged 18-35 years with stable Graves' hyperthyroidism. Some clones in this sample may be carry-over from other donors' samples. The sequencing input was peripheral blood.

CDR3 nucleotide sequence: TGCAGCGTTACCGCTGGGGGGAAAATCAATGGCTACACCTTC. Translated: CSVTAGGKINGYTF. The chain has TRBV29-1 and TRBJ1-2; the D gene is possibly TRBD1 (5 bases). Germline CDR1 is SQVTM and CDR2 is ANQGSEA. The CDR3 is 14 residues long. Trimming took 5 bases from V and 6 from J, leaving 19 bases between them.